This T cell receptor (beta chain) was profiled in a study of T-cell memory formation after mild COVID-19. Germline V lookup: CDR1 SGHAT, CDR2 FQNNGV. V was pared by 1 base and J by 7 bases, with 13 bases between. The CDR3 is 15 residues long. TCRdb passed the 5' RACE reads through MiXCR, listing each CDR3 protein once. The sample has around 260,000 distinct CDR3 sequences, around 15% seen once; the top ten hold roughly 23%. This receptor was obtained from a young man who had mild COVID-19 (a few samples of this study predate the infection). Cell type and time point are not known. The specimen sequenced was PBMCs or a T cell subset sorted from them (not recorded which). The V gene is TRBV11-2, the J gene TRBJ2-2; no clear D gene. CDR3 nucleotide sequence: TGTGCCAGCAGCTTAGCGGTCACCATGGGCGGGGAGCTGTTTTTT. Amino acid sequence: CASSLAVTMGGELFF.